This TCR beta chain was profiled in a study of T cell clonotyping in hematopoietic cell transplantation. The CDR3 length is 13 residues. Trimming removed 3 bases at V and 5 bases at J, with 10 bases between. Germline assignment: CDR1 MDHEN and CDR2 SYDVKM. Clones were sequenced by immunoSEQ multiplex PCR, and TCRdb holds only the in-frame ones, with some missing. The top ten hold about 5.4% of the sample, which has around 17,000 clones, 80% to 95% seen once. This chain joins TRBV28 and TRBJ2-5; D is perhaps TRBD2 (6 bases). What was sequenced was peripheral blood mononuclear cells. This receptor was obtained from a man aged 35 to 55 in good health. Some clones in this sample may be carry-over from other donors' samples. In nucleotides, the CDR3 is TGTGCCAGCAGTTTGGGGGGATCGGAGACCCAGTACTTC. Translated: CASSLGGSETQYF.